Listed below are T cell receptor beta chains from one sample, sequenced in a study of blood T cell repertoires in COVID-19. Measured with immunoSEQ multiplex PCR; TCRdb has only the in-frame clones, and not every one. The profile shows some 270,000 clones, 86% of them singletons. The sequencing sample was made of peripheral blood. These receptors were collected from a woman at least 80 years old with COVID-19, enrolled during active disease. The conserved cysteine and the conserved F or W are not part of the CDR3 here. Some rows mark clone size as missing; the rest say once, few, many or name a class of expanded clone.

clone size	V gene	J gene	CDR3 protein
-	TRBV24-1	TRBJ1-5	ATSAGGAASNQPQH
-	TRBV27	TRBJ1-5	ASSLLGGSQPQH
-	TRBV7-9	TRBJ1-4	ASSLGGGGDEKLF
few	TRBV11-2	TRBJ1-5	ASSETVVSNQPQH
-	TRBV5-6	TRBJ2-5	ASSFRGRGETQY
-	TRBV27	TRBJ1-6	ASSFGTGVSNSPLH
once	TRBV27	TRBJ2-3	ASSPHIARDTQY
once	TRBV4-1	TRBJ1-5	ASSQRTGPEPQPQH
-	TRBV10-3	TRBJ2-2	AISSYGDITGELF
once	TRBV4-3	TRBJ1-2	ASSQDRGQGNYGYT
-	TRBV5-4	TRBJ2-5	ASSLKGLAGAPQETQY
-	TRBV7-2	TRBJ2-2	ASSVQLTGELF
-	TRBV24-1	TRBJ1-2	ATSGSGTNLLDGYT
-	TRBV7-9	TRBJ2-3	ASSSLGGGLTDTQY
once	TRBV7-6	TRBJ2-1	ASSLQDKQF
-	TRBV5-1	TRBJ1-6	ASSLYGQGVNSPLH
-	TRBV3-1/TRBV3-2	TRBJ1-6	ASMTGGRSPLH